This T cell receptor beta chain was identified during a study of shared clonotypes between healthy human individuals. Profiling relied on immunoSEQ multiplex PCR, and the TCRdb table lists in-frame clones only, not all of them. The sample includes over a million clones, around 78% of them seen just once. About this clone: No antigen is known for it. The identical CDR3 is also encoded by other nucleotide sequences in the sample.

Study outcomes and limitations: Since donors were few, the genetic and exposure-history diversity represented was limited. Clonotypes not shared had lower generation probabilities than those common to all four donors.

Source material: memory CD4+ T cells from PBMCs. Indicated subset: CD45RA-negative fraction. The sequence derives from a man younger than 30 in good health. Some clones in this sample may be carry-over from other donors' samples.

The CDR3 loop reads CASSFTESSYNEQFF. The CDR3 DNA sequence: TGCGCCAGCAGCTTCACAGAGAGCTCCTACAATGAGCAGTTCTTC. J is TRBJ2-1 and V is TRBV5-1; unclear D gene. V gave up 2 bases and J gave up 0 bases, with 9 bases separating them. Germline V gives CDR1 SGHRS, CDR2 YFSETQ. The CDR3 contains 15 residues.